A selection of T cell receptor beta chains follows, all from one sample in a study of vaccination and CD4 T cells after COVID-19. MiXCR, run by TCRdb on the PCR reads, gives a single entry per CDR3 protein. The sample lists about 8,400 distinct CDR3 sequences, 35% to 55% occurring once. Antigens of these TCRs are unknown. Input material: CD4+ T cells from blood, cultured in vitro. All receptors derive from a human donor in good health. CDR3s include the opening cysteine and the closing phenylalanine or tryptophan. Each record gives: V gene, D gene, J gene, clone size, CDR3 DNA, CDR3 protein. A D gene is named only where the DNA matches it firmly. Clone size is stated in some rows and not others, as once, few, many or a class when expanded.

>TRBV7-6|TRBD2|TRBJ2-1|NA
TGTGCCAGCAGCTTAGAAGGCGGGGGGAACAGCTACAATGAGCAGTTCTTC
CASSLEGGGNSYNEQFF
>TRBV5-5|NA|TRBJ2-5|NA
TGTGCCAGCACCCAAACGGTGGAGGAGACCCAGTACTTC
CASTQTVEETQYF
>TRBV19|TRBD1|TRBJ2-7|NA
TGTGCCAGTAGTCGGGGACAGGAAAGCATCGAGCAGTACTTC
CASSRGQESIEQYF
>TRBV6-1|NA|TRBJ1-6|NA
TGTGCCAGTGGCGGTACAGGGAATTCACCCCTCCACTTT
CASGGTGNSPLHF
>TRBV7-9|TRBD1|TRBJ1-6|few
TGTGCCAGCAGGTTAGGGAGGGGGCTTGGCTCGGATTCACCCCTCCACTTT
CASRLGRGLGSDSPLHF
>TRBV7-2|TRBD1|TRBJ1-5|NA
TGTGCCAGCAGCTTAGCACAGGGGGGGCCCCAGCATTTT
CASSLAQGGPQHF
>TRBV7-2|NA|TRBJ2-5|NA
TGTGCCAGCAGCTTAGATGGAGAGACCCAGTACTTC
CASSLDGETQYF
>TRBV5-6|TRBD2|TRBJ2-7|NA
TGTGCCAGCAGTTTTAGCGGGAGCTACGAGCAGTACTTC
CASSFSGSYEQYF
>TRBV11-2|NA|TRBJ2-5|NA
TGTGCCAGCAGCTTAGATCTGGGAGAACAAGAGACCCAGTACTTC
CASSLDLGEQETQYF
>TRBV6-5|NA|TRBJ1-1|few
TGTGCCAGCAGTTACTCGGTCATCACGAATAAGAACACTGAAGCTTTCTTT
CASSYSVITNKNTEAFF
>TRBV6-1|TRBD2|TRBJ2-5|NA
TGTGCCAGCACCCCTGCACTAGCGAGAGAGACCCAGTACTTC
CASTPALARETQYF
>TRBV21-1|NA|TRBJ1-5|medium-sized
TGTGCCAGCAGCACCCCCCGCGACAGGGGCGCCCAGCCCCAGCATTTT
CASSTPRDRGAQPQHF
>TRBV21-1|NA|TRBJ2-1|NA
TGTGCCAGCAGCAAAGGGTGGACCTGCAACAATGAGCAGTTCTTC
CASSKGWTCNNEQFF
>TRBV6-2/TRBV6-3|TRBD1|TRBJ2-4|NA
TGTGCCACGGGGCGGGGACAGGGGGCCAACATTCAGTACTTC
CATGRGQGANIQYF
>TRBV5-4|TRBD2|TRBJ2-3|few
TGTGCCAGCAGCCCGGAACTAGCGAGCACAGATACGCAGTATTTT
CASSPELASTDTQYF
>TRBV6-4|NA|TRBJ1-1|NA
TGTGCCAGCAGTGACTCGAGCCGGGGCACTGAAGCTTTCTTT
CASSDSSRGTEAFF
>TRBV25-1|NA|TRBJ1-2|few
TGTGCCAGCAGCGGGCATCTCGGGGATGGCTACACCTTC
CASSGHLGDGYTF
>TRBV7-2|TRBD1|TRBJ2-7|NA
TGTGCCAGCAGCAACCCGGGACAGGGTTACGAGCAGTACTTC
CASSNPGQGYEQYF
>TRBV2|NA|TRBJ1-2|NA
TGTGCCAGCAGCCTGGACCCAGCTAACTATGGCTACACCTTC
CASSLDPANYGYTF
>TRBV7-9|NA|TRBJ2-3|few
TGTGCCAGCAGCTCCCGACGCCGGGACGGAATGTTAGGGGCGCAGTATTTT
CASSSRRRDGMLGAQYF
>TRBV11-2|NA|TRBJ1-1|NA
TGTGCCAGCAGCTTCCAACTGCCGGAGGCAGCTTTCTTT
CASSFQLPEAAFF
>TRBV20-1|NA|TRBJ2-1|NA
TGCAGTGCTAGAGGCAGGGTTCCCCACAATGAGCAGTTCTTC
CSARGRVPHNEQFF
>TRBV11-2|TRBD1|TRBJ2-3|few
TGTGCCAGCAGCCCGACAGGGTACACAGATACGCAGTATTTT
CASSPTGYTDTQYF
>TRBV20-1|NA|TRBJ1-1|NA
TGCAGTGCGGCCAGGGACGCCGGGGTCACTGAAGCTTTCTTT
CSAARDAGVTEAFF
>TRBV2|TRBD1|TRBJ1-2|NA
TGTGCCAGCAGTGCTGCACAGGGGATATCCTATGGCTACACCTTC
CASSAAQGISYGYTF
>TRBV12-3/TRBV12-4|NA|TRBJ1-5|few
TGTGCCAGCAGCGAGAGCAGGGTCGGGGGCCAGCCCCAGCATTTT
CASSESRVGGQPQHF
>TRBV24-1|TRBD1|TRBJ2-3|few
TGTGCCACTAACGGACAGGGGGCAGATACGCAGTATTTT
CATNGQGADTQYF
>TRBV20-1|NA|TRBJ1-3|few
TGCAGTGCTAGTGACGGGGGGGCAGGAGGAAACACCATATATTTT
CSASDGGAGGNTIYF
>TRBV29-1|NA|TRBJ2-5|NA
TGCAGCGTTGGCATAAAACCCGAGACCCAGTACTTC
CSVGIKPETQYF
>TRBV27|TRBD1|TRBJ1-1|NA
TGTGCCAGCAGTTTAGGTCCGGGACAGGCCAACACTGAAGCTTTCTTT
CASSLGPGQANTEAFF
>TRBV29-1|NA|TRBJ2-1|once
TGCAGCGCCCACCCCCGGCGGACTGGGGGGCGGTACAATGAGCAGTTCTTC
CSAHPRRTGGRYNEQFF
>TRBV7-8|NA|TRBJ1-2|NA
TGTGCCAGCAGCACCCGGGAGCAGCGTGGCTACACCTTC
CASSTREQRGYTF
>TRBV6-5|NA|TRBJ2-3|NA
TGTGCCAGCAGTTACGGAAGGGGGACATCGCTAGGTGATACGCAGTATTTT
CASSYGRGTSLGDTQYF
>TRBV20-1|NA|TRBJ1-1|few
TGCAGTGCACCGATGACCTACTCGGGGGAAGCTTTCTTT
CSAPMTYSGEAFF
>TRBV20-1|NA|TRBJ2-2|few
TGCAGTGCTAGAGATATAAGGGGCTCGGCCGGGGAGCTGTTTTTT
CSARDIRGSAGELFF
>TRBV6-5|TRBD1|TRBJ1-1|NA
TGTGCCAGCAGTTACCTAGGGGGCGGTGAAGCTTTCTTT
CASSYLGGGEAFF
>TRBV7-2|NA|TRBJ1-2|NA
TGTGCCAGCAGCTTAGTCCCAGGGTATGGCTACACCTTC
CASSLVPGYGYTF
>TRBV2|NA|TRBJ2-1|NA
TGTGCCAGCAGTACGACAGAAGGTGAGCAGTTCTTC
CASSTTEGEQFF
>TRBV6-1|NA|TRBJ1-6|NA
TGTGCCAGCAGTCTGGACAGAGTCTCCTATAATTCACCCCTCCACTTT
CASSLDRVSYNSPLHF
>TRBV27|NA|TRBJ2-3|NA
TGTGCCAGTAGAGGGCCTTTCTACACAGATACGCAGTATTTT
CASRGPFYTDTQYF
>TRBV18|NA|TRBJ1-1|once
TGTGCCAGCTCACCACGCCAGGCGGAAAACACTGAAGCTTTCTTT
CASSPRQAENTEAFF
>TRBV5-6|NA|TRBJ1-2|NA
TGTGCCAGCAGCCTTATAGGGTTTAACTATGGCTACACCTTC
CASSLIGFNYGYTF
>TRBV21-1|NA|TRBJ2-7|NA
TGTGCCAGCCCCCGAGCAGGGGGCCCTGCCTACGAGCAGTACTTC
CASPRAGGPAYEQYF
>TRBV28|TRBD1|TRBJ1-5|few
TGTGCCAGCAGTTTATCCAGGGGGAGCAATCAGCCCCAGCATTTT
CASSLSRGSNQPQHF
>TRBV25-1|NA|TRBJ1-6|few
TGTGCCAGCAGTGGCAGGAGCTCCTATAATTCACCCCTCCACTTT
CASSGRSSYNSPLHF
>TRBV19|NA|TRBJ1-5|few
TGTGCCAGTAGTGTGAGTTGGAATCAGCCCCAGCATTTT
CASSVSWNQPQHF
>TRBV6-5|TRBD1|TRBJ2-7|NA
TGTGCCAGCAGTTACGGGACAGACTACGAGCAGTACTTC
CASSYGTDYEQYF
>TRBV7-2|TRBD2|TRBJ2-1|NA
TGTGCCAGCAGCTTAGAGGTAGCGGGGTATTACAATGAGCAGTTCTTC
CASSLEVAGYYNEQFF
>TRBV20-1|NA|TRBJ2-4|few
TGCAGTGCGGCACGAGACATTCAGTACTTC
CSAARDIQYF
>TRBV7-8|TRBD1|TRBJ2-5|NA
TGTGCCAGCAGGGGACAGAGAATAGAGACCCAGTACTTC
CASRGQRIETQYF
>TRBV19|TRBD1|TRBJ1-1|NA
TGTGCCAGTAGTATTAGGGACAGGGACACTGAAGCTTTCTTT
CASSIRDRDTEAFF
>TRBV30|NA|TRBJ2-5|few
TGTGCCTGGGGGACGGTCCTGGCGACCCAGTACTTC
CAWGTVLATQYF
>TRBV7-8|NA|TRBJ2-1|NA
TGTGCCAGCAGCTTATCGGAAATCGGCTCCTACAATGAGCAGTTCTTC
CASSLSEIGSYNEQFF
>TRBV20-1|NA|TRBJ2-3|few
TGCAGTGCGGAGGGGATAGGGGGTTCCACAGATACGCAGTATTTT
CSAEGIGGSTDTQYF
>TRBV2|TRBD2|TRBJ2-1|few
TGTGCCAGCAGGCCGACTAGCGGGGGGGTGGGTGAGCAGTTCTTC
CASRPTSGGVGEQFF